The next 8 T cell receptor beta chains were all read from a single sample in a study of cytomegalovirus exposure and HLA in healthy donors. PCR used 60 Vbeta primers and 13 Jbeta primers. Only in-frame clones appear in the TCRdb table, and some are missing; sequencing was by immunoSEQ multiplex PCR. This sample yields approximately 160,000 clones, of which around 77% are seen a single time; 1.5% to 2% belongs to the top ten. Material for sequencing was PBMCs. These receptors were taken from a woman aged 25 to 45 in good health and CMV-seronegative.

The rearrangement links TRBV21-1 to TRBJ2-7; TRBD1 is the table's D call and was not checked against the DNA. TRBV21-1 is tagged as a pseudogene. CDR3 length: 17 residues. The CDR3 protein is CASSKAPREEETYEQYF. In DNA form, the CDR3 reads TGTGCCAGCAGCAAAGCCCCCAGGGAAGAAGAAACCTACGAGCAGTACTTC.

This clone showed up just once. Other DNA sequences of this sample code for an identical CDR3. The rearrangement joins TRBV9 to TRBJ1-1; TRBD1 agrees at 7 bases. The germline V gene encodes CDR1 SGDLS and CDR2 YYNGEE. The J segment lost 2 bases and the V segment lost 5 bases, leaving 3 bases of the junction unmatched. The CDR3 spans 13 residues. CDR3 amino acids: CASSGTANTEAFF. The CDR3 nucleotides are TGTGCCAGCAGTGGGACAGCCAACACTGAAGCTTTCTTT.

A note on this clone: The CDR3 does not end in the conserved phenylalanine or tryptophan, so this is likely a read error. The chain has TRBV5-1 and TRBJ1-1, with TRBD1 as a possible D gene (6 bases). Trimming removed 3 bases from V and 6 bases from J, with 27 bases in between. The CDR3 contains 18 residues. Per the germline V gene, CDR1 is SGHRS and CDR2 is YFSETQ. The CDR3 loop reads CASSSSPRVAGVGAEAFL. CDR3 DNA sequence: TGCGCCAGCAGCTCCAGTCCCAGGGTTGCAGGGGTAGGGGCTGAAGCTTTCCTT.

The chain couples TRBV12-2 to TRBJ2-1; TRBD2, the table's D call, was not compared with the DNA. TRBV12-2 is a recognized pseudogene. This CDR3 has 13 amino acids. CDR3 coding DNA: TGTGCAAGTCGCTTAGGAGCAACGGGAAAGCAGTTCTTC. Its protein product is CASRLGATGKQFF.

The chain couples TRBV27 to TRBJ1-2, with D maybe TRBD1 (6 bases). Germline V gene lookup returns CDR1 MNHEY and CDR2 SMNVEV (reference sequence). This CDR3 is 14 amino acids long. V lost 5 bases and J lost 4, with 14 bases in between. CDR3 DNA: TGTGCCAGCAGTATTACAGGGTTTACCTATGGCTACACCTTC. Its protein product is CASSITGFTYGYTF.

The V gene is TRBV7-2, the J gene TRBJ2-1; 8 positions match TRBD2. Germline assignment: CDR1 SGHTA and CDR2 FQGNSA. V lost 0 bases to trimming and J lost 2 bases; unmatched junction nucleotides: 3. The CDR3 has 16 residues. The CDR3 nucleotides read TGTGCCAGCAGCTTAGCGATCGGGGGGGCCTACAATGAGCAGTTCTTC. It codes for CASSLAIGGAYNEQFF.

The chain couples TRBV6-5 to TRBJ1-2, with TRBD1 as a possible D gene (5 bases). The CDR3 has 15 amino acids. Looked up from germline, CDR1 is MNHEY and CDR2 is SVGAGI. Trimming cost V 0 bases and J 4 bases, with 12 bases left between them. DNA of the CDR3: TGTGCCAGCAGTTACTCCGAGGGACTGACCTATGGCTACACCTTC. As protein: CASSYSEGLTYGYTF.

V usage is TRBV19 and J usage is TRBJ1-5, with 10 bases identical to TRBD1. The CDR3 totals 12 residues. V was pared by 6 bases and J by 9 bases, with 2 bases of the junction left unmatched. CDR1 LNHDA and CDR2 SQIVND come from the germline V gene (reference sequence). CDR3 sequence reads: CASRDRGRPQHF. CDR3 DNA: TGTGCCAGTAGGGACAGGGGGAGGCCCCAGCATTTT.